Sequencing of this TCR beta chain was carried out in a study of shared clonotypes between healthy human individuals. Study-wide findings and caveats: There were few donors, and this limited the genetic and exposure-history diversity represented.

Comments on this clone: Its target is not known.

CDR3 length: 18 amino acids. V shed 6 bases, J shed 3 bases, and the junction held 17 bases outside the gene matches. Germline values: CDR1 SGHTA, CDR2 FQGNSA. Recent acute infections and vaccinations were absent in the healthy HIV-negative adult donors. Every donor, a Caucasian adult, lived in Nashville, Tennessee. Original processing methods: Junction-only immunoSEQ sequences carried no quality scores, so filtering differed. Sequencing was performed with immunoSEQ multiplex PCR; in TCRdb, only in-frame clones are kept and a portion is missing. V and J calls and clone size are those listed in that table; D and trimming were worked out from the DNA. Here the sample spans about 460,000 clones, 75% to 80% being singletons.

The sequencing input was PBMCs. This chain uses TRBV7-2 with TRBJ2-1; 7 bases match TRBD2. The receptor's source is a woman aged 40 to 49 in good health. Some clones in this sample may be carry-over from other donors' samples. DNA for the CDR3: TGTGCCAGCAGTCACTCTCCCCCCGCGAGCGGGATCTACAATGAGCAGTTCTTC. Residues: CASSHSPPASGIYNEQFF.